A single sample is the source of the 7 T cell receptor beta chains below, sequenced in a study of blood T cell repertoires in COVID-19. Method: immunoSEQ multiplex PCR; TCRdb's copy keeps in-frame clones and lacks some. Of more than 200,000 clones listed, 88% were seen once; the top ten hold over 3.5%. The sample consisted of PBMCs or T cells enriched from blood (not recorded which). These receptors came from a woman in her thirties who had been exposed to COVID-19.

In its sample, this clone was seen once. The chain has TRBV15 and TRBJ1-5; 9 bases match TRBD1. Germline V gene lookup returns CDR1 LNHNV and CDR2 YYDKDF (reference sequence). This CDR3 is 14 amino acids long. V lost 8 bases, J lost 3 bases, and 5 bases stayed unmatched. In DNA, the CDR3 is TGTGCCACCGGGACAGGGTGGGACAATCAGCCCCAGCATTTT. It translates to CATGTGWDNQPQHF.

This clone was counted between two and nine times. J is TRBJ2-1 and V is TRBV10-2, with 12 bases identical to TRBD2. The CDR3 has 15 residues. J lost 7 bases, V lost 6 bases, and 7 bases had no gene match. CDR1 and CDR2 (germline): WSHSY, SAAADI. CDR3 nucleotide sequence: TGCGCCAGCAGGACCCTAGCGGGAGGGTGGAATGAGCAGTTCTTC. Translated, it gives CASRTLAGGWNEQFF.

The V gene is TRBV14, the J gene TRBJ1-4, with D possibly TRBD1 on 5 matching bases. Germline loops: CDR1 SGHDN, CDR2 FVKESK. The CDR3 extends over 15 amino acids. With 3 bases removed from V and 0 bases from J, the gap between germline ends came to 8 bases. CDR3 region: CASSHGAATNEKLFF. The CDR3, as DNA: TGTGCCAGCAGCCATGGGGCCGCAACTAATGAAAAACTGTTTTTT.

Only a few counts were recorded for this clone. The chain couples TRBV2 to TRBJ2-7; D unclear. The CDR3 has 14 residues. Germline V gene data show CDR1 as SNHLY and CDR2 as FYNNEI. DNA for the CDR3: TGTGGAAGCACGAAAACTTTCCTCTCCTACGAGCAGTACTTC. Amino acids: CGSTKTFLSYEQYF.

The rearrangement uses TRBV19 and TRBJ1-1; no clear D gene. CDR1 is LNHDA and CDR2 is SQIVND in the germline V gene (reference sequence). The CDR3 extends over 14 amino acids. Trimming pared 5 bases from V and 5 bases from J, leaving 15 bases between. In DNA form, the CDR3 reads TGTGCCAGTAGTCAAGGCCAGGCGGGAACTGAAGCTTTCTTT. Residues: CASSQGQAGTEAFF.

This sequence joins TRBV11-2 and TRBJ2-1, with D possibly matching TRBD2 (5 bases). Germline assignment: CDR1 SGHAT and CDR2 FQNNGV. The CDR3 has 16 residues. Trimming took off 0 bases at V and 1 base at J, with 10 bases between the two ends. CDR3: CASSLDTGFSYNEQFF. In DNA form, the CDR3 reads TGTGCCAGCAGCTTAGATACGGGATTTTCCTACAATGAGCAGTTCTTC.

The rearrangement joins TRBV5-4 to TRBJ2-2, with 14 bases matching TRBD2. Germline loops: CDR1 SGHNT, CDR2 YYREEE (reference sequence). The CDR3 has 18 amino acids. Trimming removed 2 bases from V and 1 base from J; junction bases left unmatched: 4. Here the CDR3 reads CASSFPGLAGGNTGELFF. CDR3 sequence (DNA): TGTGCCAGCAGCTTCCCCGGACTAGCGGGGGGGAACACCGGGGAGCTGTTTTTT.